This T cell receptor (beta chain) originates from a study of shared clonotypes between healthy human individuals. Study details: Each donor contributed plates that comprised three CD4 naive, three CD4 memory, two CD8 naive and one CD8 memory.

With V trimmed by 0 bases and J by 0 bases, 3 bases remained unmatched. The CDR3 covers 15 residues. Looked up from germline, CDR1 is SGHRS and CDR2 is YFSETQ. Sequencing used immunoSEQ multiplex PCR; TCRdb keeps in-frame clones, though not all of them. The data contain over a million clones, about three quarters of them singletons. This clone was counted between two and nine times. This sample also contains other DNA sequences that code for the same CDR3. Sequencing was performed on memory CD4+ T cells sorted from blood. Subset meaning: CD45RA-negative fraction. The sequence derives from a man between 18 and 35 years old in good health. V gene TRBV5-1 combines with J gene TRBJ2-7; 7 nucleotides line up with TRBD1. The CDR3 here is CASSLDRGSSYEQYF. CDR3 nucleotides: TGCGCCAGCAGCTTGGACAGGGGCAGCTCCTACGAGCAGTACTTC.